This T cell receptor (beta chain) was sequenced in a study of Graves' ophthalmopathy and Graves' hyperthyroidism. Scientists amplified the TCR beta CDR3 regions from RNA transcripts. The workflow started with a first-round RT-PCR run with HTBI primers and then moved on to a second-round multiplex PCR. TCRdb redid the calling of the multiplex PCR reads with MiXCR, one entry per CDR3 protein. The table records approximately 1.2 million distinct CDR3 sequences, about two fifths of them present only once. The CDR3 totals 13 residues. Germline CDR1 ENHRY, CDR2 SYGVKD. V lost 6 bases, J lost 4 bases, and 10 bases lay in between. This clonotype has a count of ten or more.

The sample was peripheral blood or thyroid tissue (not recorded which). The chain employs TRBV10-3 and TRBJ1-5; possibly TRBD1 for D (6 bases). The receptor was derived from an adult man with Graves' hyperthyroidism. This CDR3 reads CAIREQGNQPQHF. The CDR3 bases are TGTGCCATCAGAGAACAGGGTAATCAGCCCCAGCATTTT.